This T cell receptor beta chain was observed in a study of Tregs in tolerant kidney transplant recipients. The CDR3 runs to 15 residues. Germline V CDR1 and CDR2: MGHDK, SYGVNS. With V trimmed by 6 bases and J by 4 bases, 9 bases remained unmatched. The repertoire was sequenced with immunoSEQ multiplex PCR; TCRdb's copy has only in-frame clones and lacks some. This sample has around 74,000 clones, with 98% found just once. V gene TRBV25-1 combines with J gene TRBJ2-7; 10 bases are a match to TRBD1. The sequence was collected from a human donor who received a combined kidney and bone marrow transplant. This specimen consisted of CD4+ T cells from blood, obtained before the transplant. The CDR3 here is CASSTRQGAPYEQYF. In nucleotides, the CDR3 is TGTGCCAGCAGCACAAGACAGGGGGCGCCGTACGAGCAGTACTTC.